Below, 16 T cell receptor beta chains from the same sample are listed, as sequenced in a study of cytomegalovirus exposure and HLA in healthy donors. The PCR made use of 60 Vbeta and 13 Jbeta primers. The repertoire was sequenced with immunoSEQ multiplex PCR; TCRdb's copy has only in-frame clones and lacks some. The sample lists roughly 160,000 clones; about 75% were seen once. Sequenced sample: PBMCs. These receptors were taken from a female donor in good health and CMV-seronegative.

The chain is built from TRBV7-6 and TRBJ2-1; TRBD2 aligns across 10 bases. The J segment lost 5 bases and the V segment lost 11 bases, leaving 6 bases of the junction unmatched. The CDR3 is 13 amino acids. Germline CDR1 and CDR2: SGHVS and FNYEAQ. The CDR3 protein is CASRTSGDNEQFF. The CDR3 nucleotides read TGTGCCTCCCGGACTAGCGGTGACAATGAGCAGTTCTTC.

The chain combines TRBV30 with TRBJ1-3; 8 bases align to TRBD1. The CDR3 totals 14 residues. Trimming cost V 3 bases and J 4 bases; bases outside gene matches: 5. Germline values: CDR1 GTSNPN, CDR2 SVGIG (reference sequence). The DNA of the CDR3 is TGTGCCTGGAGGCTACAGGGGGTAGGAAACACCATATATTTT. Protein product: CAWRLQGVGNTIYF.

This clone was seen only a few times. The CDR3 reads CASSFDRVPYEQYF. CDR3 nucleotide sequence: TGTGCCAGCAGTTTTGACAGAGTACCCTACGAGCAGTACTTC. The genes are TRBV28 and TRBJ2-7; possibly TRBD1 for D (5 bases). The CDR3 length is 14 residues. Trimming removed 3 bases at V and 2 bases at J, with 11 bases between. CDR1 MDHEN and CDR2 SYDVKM come from the germline V gene.

This clone occurred once. This chain uses TRBV4-2 with TRBJ2-2, with 10 nucleotides matching TRBD2. With V trimmed by 8 bases and J by 8 bases, 11 bases remained unmatched. The CDR3 is 15 amino acids. The germline V gene has CDR1 LGHNA and CDR2 YNFKEQ. The CDR3: CASLRTSGAGGELFF. The CDR3 DNA is TGTGCCAGCTTAAGGACTAGCGGCGCTGGGGGGGAGCTGTTTTTT.

The chain has TRBV5-4 and TRBJ1-2; TRBD1 agrees at 9 bases. The CDR3 covers 15 residues. CDR1 and CDR2 (germline): SGHNT, YYREEE (reference sequence). The ends lost 3 bases at V and 3 bases at J; junction bases unmatched: 6. This chain's CDR3 is CASSSGTGSDYGYTF. The CDR3 DNA follows: TGTGCCAGCAGCTCCGGGACAGGGAGTGACTATGGCTACACCTTC. The full variable domain, with the rest looked up from reference TRBV5-4 and TRBJ1-2, is ETGVTQSPTHLIKTRGQQVTLRCSSQSGHNTVSWYQQALGQGPQFIFQYYREEENGRGNFPPRFSGLQFPNYSSELNVNALELDDSALYLCASSSGTGSDYGYTFGSGTRLTVV.

This chain connects TRBV11-2 to TRBJ2-1; 9 nucleotides align to TRBD1. CDR3 size: 15 residues. Trimming at V came to 6 bases and at J to 5 bases, leaving 8 bases not matched to a gene. Germline CDR1 is SGHAT and CDR2 is FQNNGV. CDR3 DNA: TGTGCCAGCAGAACTGACAGGGGGGCCGACAATGAGCAGTTCTTC. Amino acid sequence: CASRTDRGADNEQFF. The full variable domain, its missing parts supplied by reference TRBV11-2 and TRBJ2-1, is EAGVAQSPRYKIIEKRQSVAFWCNPISGHATLYWYQQILGQGPKLLIQFQNNGVVDDSQLPKDRFSAERLKGVDSTLKIQPAKLEDSAVYLCASRTDRGADNEQFFGPGTRLTVL.

CDR3 sequence reads: CASSLYDRSTDTQYF. DNA for the CDR3: TGTGCCAGCAGCCTATACGACAGGAGCACAGATACGCAGTATTTT. The chain links TRBV7-2 to TRBJ2-3; tentative D call: TRBD1 (6 bases). Trimming left V 5 bases short and J 0 bases short, with 12 bases between. The CDR3 length is 15 residues. Germline CDR1 reads SGHTA; CDR2 reads FQGNSA.

This clone was seen only a few times. The chain uses TRBV7-2 and TRBJ1-6; no reliable D call. This CDR3 has 16 residues. V was shortened by 0 bases and J by 7 bases, with 13 bases between the two germline ends. Germline V gene data show CDR1 as SGHTA and CDR2 as FQGNSA. The CDR3: CASSLAVQVRNSPLHF. DNA of the CDR3: TGTGCCAGCAGCTTAGCGGTGCAGGTCCGGAATTCACCCCTCCACTTT.

The chain has TRBV5-5 and TRBJ1-1; D uncertain. CDR3 length: 15 residues. V shed 0 bases and J shed 3 bases, with 12 bases lying between them. CDR1 SGHKS and CDR2 YYEKEE come from the germline V gene (reference sequence). The chain's CDR3 is CASSLGRLSHTEAFF. CDR3 nucleotides: TGTGCCAGCAGCTTGGGTCGGTTGTCGCACACTGAAGCTTTCTTT. The full variable domain, completed using reference TRBV5-5 and TRBJ1-1, is DAGVTQSPTHLIKTRGQQVTLRCSPISGHKSVSWYQQVLGQGPQFIFQYYEKEERGRGNFPDRFSARQFPNYSSELNVNALLLGDSALYLCASSLGRLSHTEAFFGQGTRLTVV.

This clone was counted once. The V and J genes are TRBV9 and TRBJ2-1; no reliable D call. V shed 3 bases and J shed 2 bases, with 12 bases lying between them. Germline CDR1 reads SGDLS; CDR2 reads YYNGEE. The CDR3 has 15 amino acids. CDR3 loop: CASSGLAEPYNEQFF. CDR3 nucleotide sequence: TGTGCCAGCAGCGGCCTGGCGGAACCCTACAATGAGCAGTTCTTC. Full variable domain (missing parts from reference TRBV9 and TRBJ2-1): DSGVTQTPKHLITATGQRVTLRCSPRSGDLSVYWYQQSLDQGLQFLIQYYNGEERAKGNILERFSAQQFPDLHSELNLSSLELGDSALYFCASSGLAEPYNEQFFGPGTRLTVL.

This chain joins TRBV7-3 and TRBJ1-2, with 8 bases identical to TRBD1. The CDR3 has 13 residues. Trimming cost V 4 bases and J 4 bases; bases outside gene matches: 2. Per the germline V gene, CDR1 is SGHTA and CDR2 is FQGTGA. For the CDR3, the DNA is TGTGCCAGCAGCTCCACAGGGGGCTATGGCTACACCTTC. This sequence encodes CASSSTGGYGYTF.

The V gene is TRBV6-5, the J gene TRBJ2-5, with D possibly TRBD2 on 6 matching bases. The V end was cut by 7 bases, the J end by 4 bases, with 7 bases between. CDR1 is MNHEY, CDR2 SVGAGI, per germline. CDR3 length: 11 amino acids. This CDR3 reads CASTGGETQYF. CDR3 in DNA: TGTGCCAGCACCGGGGGAGAGACCCAGTACTTC.

The chain carries TRBV5-8 and TRBJ2-1, with TRBD1 matching over 9 bases. The CDR3 consists of 14 residues. The V gene's germline CDR1 is SGHTS and CDR2 YDEGEE. With 6 bases clipped from V and 7 bases from J, the junction kept 8 bases outside the gene matches. The CDR3 sequence is CASTPRGTGNEQFF. The CDR3 region has the DNA TGTGCCAGCACTCCGCGGGGGACAGGGAATGAGCAGTTCTTC.

The rearrangement links TRBV29-1 to TRBJ1-1, with TRBD1 identical over 7 bases. The CDR3 runs to 13 residues. The V segment lost 5 bases and the J segment 5 bases; nucleotides outside the gene matches: 8. The germline V gene has CDR1 SQVTM and CDR2 ANQGSEA. Written as DNA, the CDR3 is TGCAGCGTTATTTCGCCAGGGGGGACTGAAGCTTTCTTT. It yields the protein CSVISPGGTEAFF.

This clone was observed a single time. One end of the junction is discordant with germline, which a read error may explain. The chain links TRBV7-2 to TRBJ2-7, with 8 bases aligning to TRBD1. This CDR3 region has 12 residues. Germline V gene sequence: CDR1 SGHTA, CDR2 FQGNSA. The DNA for the CDR3 is TGTACCAGCAGCTTACAGACAGGGGCTAAACACTTC. It codes for CTSSLQTGAKHF.

The chain joins TRBV7-8 to TRBJ2-1; 8 nucleotides align to TRBD2. Germline V gives CDR1 SGHVS, CDR2 FQNEAQ. J lost 5 bases, V lost 2 bases, and 2 bases had no gene match. The CDR3 runs 14 residues. CDR3 in amino acids: CASSLQLADNEQFF. The DNA of the CDR3 is TGTGCCAGCAGCTTACAACTAGCGGACAATGAGCAGTTCTTC.